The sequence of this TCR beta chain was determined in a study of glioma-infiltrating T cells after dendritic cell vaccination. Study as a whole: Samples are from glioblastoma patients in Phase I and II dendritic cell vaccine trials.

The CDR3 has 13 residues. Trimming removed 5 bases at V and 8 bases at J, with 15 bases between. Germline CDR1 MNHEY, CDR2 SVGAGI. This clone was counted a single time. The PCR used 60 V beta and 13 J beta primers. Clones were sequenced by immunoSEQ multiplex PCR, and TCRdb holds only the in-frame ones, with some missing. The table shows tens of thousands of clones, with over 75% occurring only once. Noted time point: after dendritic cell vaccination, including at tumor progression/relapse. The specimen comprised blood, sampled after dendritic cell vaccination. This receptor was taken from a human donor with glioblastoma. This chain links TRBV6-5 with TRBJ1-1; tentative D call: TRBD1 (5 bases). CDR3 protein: CASSLGEGGEAFF. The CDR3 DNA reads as TGTGCCAGCAGTCTAGGGGAGGGCGGGGAAGCTTTCTTT.